This TCR beta chain was retrieved from a study of T cells after yellow fever vaccination. General study points: Only a small proportion of the clonotypes turned up in both the CD4 and the CD8 compartments, likely arising from convergent recombination. There was a possibility that FACS-sorted repertoires contained abundant clonotypes contaminating from the bulk population.

Note on this clonotype: The antigen remains unidentified.

V was clipped by 6 bases and J by 7 bases, with 15 bases between them. This CDR3 spans 12 amino acids. The germline V gene has CDR1 SQVTM and CDR2 ANQGSEA. TCRdb independently ran MiXCR on the 5' RACE reads; one entry per CDR3 protein. This sample has 120,000 or so distinct CDR3 sequences, with over 8% found just once. The receptor comes from a man aged 18 to 29 who received the YFV17D yellow fever vaccine. The sequences come from CD8+ T cells sorted from PBMCs, collected on the day of the yellow fever booster vaccination. V gene TRBV29-1 combines with J gene TRBJ1-2, with D uncertain. The CDR3 DNA follows: TGCAGCGTCGAACAACTTTTTCCTGGCTACACCTTC. Residues: CSVEQLFPGYTF.